This T cell receptor beta chain originates from a study of Ad26.COV2.S vaccination and SARS-CoV-2 variants. In the case of this clone: The antigen is undetermined.

Regarding the study as a whole: Recipients given vaccine exceeded placebo recipients in spike-specific TCR breadth. Substantial breadth in spike-specific CD8+ and CD4+ T cell responses was reportedly seen after vaccination. The study found similar non-spike TCR breadth in vaccine and placebo recipients. Quantification of TCR breadth and depth may have yielded underestimates of total T cell responses.

The data were produced by immunoSEQ multiplex PCR, yet TCRdb's version contains in-frame clones alone and is incomplete. The table records just over 350,000 clones, around 92% of them present only once. J lost 2 bases, V lost 1 base, and 2 bases had no gene match. This CDR3 region has 15 residues. The germline CDR1 and CDR2 sequences are LNHNV and YYDKDF (reference sequence). The sequence was collected from a human donor who had recovered from COVID-19. The chain recombines TRBV15 with TRBJ2-1, with 7 bases lining up with TRBD1. The sample was peripheral blood, taken after recovery from COVID-19. DNA of the CDR3: TGTGCCACCAGCAGAGGGCAGGGGGCCTACAATGAGCAGTTCTTC. It yields the protein CATSRGQGAYNEQFF.